The 8 T cell receptor beta chains reported below all come from one sample, sequenced in a study of cytomegalovirus exposure and HLA in healthy donors. The table came from immunoSEQ multiplex PCR; TCRdb's copy has only in-frame clones and leaves some out. The table lists about 240,000 clones, approximately 87% of them singletons. The sequencing sample was made of PBMCs. Receptors were obtained from a young man in good health and CMV-seronegative.

About this clone: A junction end diverges from the germline sequence, so it may reflect a read error. The chain carries TRBV10-3 and TRBJ2-2; possible D gene TRBD2, 5 bases. The CDR3 has 14 residues. Germline CDR1 reads ENHRY; CDR2 reads SYGVKD. The CDR3, as DNA: TGTGCCATCCGTGAGGGCAGGAACACCGGGGAGCTGTTTTTT. Protein: CAIREGRNTGELFF.

This chain links TRBV28 with TRBJ2-5, with TRBD2 matching 10 bases. CDR3 length: 15 amino acids. After removal of 7 bases from V and 3 bases from J, the junction contained 8 bases not matched to a gene. Germline V gives CDR1 MDHEN, CDR2 SYDVKM. CDR3 nucleotides: TGTGCCAGCAAAAAACTTACTAGCGGGGAAGAGACCCAGTACTTC. As protein: CASKKLTSGEETQYF. The full variable domain, rest sourced from reference TRBV28 and TRBJ2-5, is DVKVTQSSRYLVKRTGEKVFLECVQDMDHENMFWYRQDPGLGLRLIYFSYDVKMKEKGDIPEGYSVSREKKERFSLILESASTNQTSMYLCASKKLTSGEETQYFGPGTRLLVL.

The CDR3 nucleotides are TGTGCCAGCAGCTTAGTAATGTCCTACAATGAGCAGTTCTTC. Translating it yields CASSLVMSYNEQFF. The V gene is TRBV11-2, the J gene TRBJ2-1; unclear D gene. The V and J ends lost 1 base and 1 base respectively, with 5 bases between them. There are 14 residues in the CDR3. CDR1 is SGHAT and CDR2 is FQNNGV in the germline V gene.

This clone was recorded only once. This sequence joins TRBV6-6 and TRBJ1-4; 12 nucleotides align to TRBD1. J gave up 7 bases and V 7 bases, and 4 bases lay outside the gene matches. This CDR3 comprises 14 residues. Germline values: CDR1 MNHNY, CDR2 SVGAGI (reference sequence). DNA for the CDR3: TGTGCCAGCACCCAGGGACAGGGGGCTGAAAAACTGTTTTTT. Residues: CASTQGQGAEKLFF.

The chain employs TRBV4-3 and TRBJ2-7, with 13 positions matching TRBD2. CDR1 and CDR2 from the germline V gene are LGHNA and YSLEER. Losses at the gene ends were 0 bases for V and 12 bases for J; bases not matched to a gene: 11. The CDR3 extends over 16 amino acids. The CDR3 DNA sequence: TGCGCCAGCAGCCAAGATTTCACACTAGCGGGAGGGCCGCGGTACTTC. Translation gives CASSQDFTLAGGPRYF.

This clone has a single count. The chain combines TRBV30 with TRBJ2-7; no firm D call. V was clipped by 0 bases and J by 3 bases, with 6 bases between them. The CDR3 is 12 residues long. Germline V lookup: CDR1 GTSNPN, CDR2 SVGIG (reference sequence). The CDR3: CAWSVQDYEQYF. The CDR3 DNA reads TGTGCCTGGAGTGTACAAGACTACGAGCAGTACTTC.

The J gene is TRBJ2-7, the V gene TRBV27; D perhaps matches TRBD1 (5 bases). Germline loops: CDR1 MNHEY, CDR2 SMNVEV (reference sequence). CDR3 size: 15 residues. V lost 3 bases and J lost 2, with 14 bases in between. The CDR3 loop is CASSFQGYYPYEQYF. In DNA, the CDR3 is TGTGCCAGCAGTTTTCAGGGTTACTACCCCTACGAGCAGTACTTC.

The chain combines TRBV4-1 with TRBJ1-4; tentative D call: TRBD1 (5 bases). The CDR3 is 16 residues long. Trimming took off 0 bases at V and 7 bases at J, with 15 bases between the two ends. Germline values: CDR1 MGHRA, CDR2 YSYEKL. For the CDR3, the DNA is TGCGCCAGCAGCCAAGAGAAGGGGCGGGGAGGTGAAAAACTGTTTTTT. It yields the protein CASSQEKGRGGEKLFF.